This T cell receptor (beta chain) stems from a study of OX40 agonist ivuxolimab in advanced cancers. About the study: At doses from 0.01 to 10 mg/kg, patients were given intravenous ivuxolimab every 2 weeks. The group had a mean age of around 60 years, ranged from about 20 to 80, and was around 82% male.

Data came from immunoSEQ multiplex PCR; TCRdb stores just in-frame clones and leaves some out. The sample has about 20,000 clones; 80% to 90% are singletons. Details on this clone: Its target is not known.

The study's findings and limits: Among expanded peripheral T cells, antigen specificity went undetermined.

This CDR3 is 15 amino acids long. V was shortened by 4 bases and J by 1 base, with 12 bases between the two germline ends. Germline assignment: CDR1 SGHVS and CDR2 FNYEAQ. The chain is built from TRBV7-6 and TRBJ2-3; tentatively, D is TRBD2 (5 bases). The sequencing used CD4+ or CD8+ T cells sorted from blood, collected in a trial of the OX40 agonist ivuxolimab. This clonotype was sampled from an adult with an advanced solid tumor such as melanoma, head and neck, liver or kidney cancer. CDR3 amino acids: CASSSASPGTDTQYF. DNA for the CDR3: TGTGCCAGCAGCTCCGCTAGCCCAGGCACAGATACGCAGTATTTT.